This T cell receptor (beta chain) was obtained from a study of cytomegalovirus exposure and HLA in healthy donors. Study outcomes and limitations: HLA restriction was apparent for most CMV-associated TCR beta chains in a later analysis.

It was with 60 Vbeta and 13 Jbeta primers that the PCR ran. TCRdb's copy holds only in-frame clones and misses some; the assay was immunoSEQ multiplex PCR. The profile covers around 100,000 clones, with around a tenth appearing a single time and about 5.7% taken by the ten largest. In this sample, this clone turned up a few times. Antigen: not known. The germline V gene has CDR1 SGHNT and CDR2 YYREEE (reference sequence). Between the trimmed V and J ends, which lost 3 bases and 2 bases, there was a span of 14 bases. The CDR3 is 15 residues long. The sample was PBMCs. The sequence derives from a man aged 35-49 years in good health and CMV-seropositive. The rearrangement links TRBV5-4 to TRBJ1-1; D is uncertain. CDR3: CASSSYNSLNTEAFF. CDR3 coding DNA: TGTGCCAGCAGCTCCTATAACAGCTTAAACACTGAAGCTTTCTTT. Based on the CDR3 plus reference TRBV5-4 and TRBJ1-1, the full variable domain is ETGVTQSPTHLIKTRGQQVTLRCSSQSGHNTVSWYQQALGQGPQFIFQYYREEENGRGNFPPRFSGLQFPNYSSELNVNALELDDSALYLCASSSYNSLNTEAFFGQGTRLTVV.